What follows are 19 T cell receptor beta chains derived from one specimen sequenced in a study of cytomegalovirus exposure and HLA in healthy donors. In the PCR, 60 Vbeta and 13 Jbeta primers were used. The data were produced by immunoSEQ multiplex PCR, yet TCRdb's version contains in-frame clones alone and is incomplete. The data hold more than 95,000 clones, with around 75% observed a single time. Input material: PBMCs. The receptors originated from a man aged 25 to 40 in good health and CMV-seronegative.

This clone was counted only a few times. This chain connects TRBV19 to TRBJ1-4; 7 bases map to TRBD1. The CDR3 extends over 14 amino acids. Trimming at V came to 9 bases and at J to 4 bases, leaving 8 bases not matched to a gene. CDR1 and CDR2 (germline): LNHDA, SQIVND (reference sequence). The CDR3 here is CASRGQSINEKLFF. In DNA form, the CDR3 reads TGTGCCAGCCGGGGACAGTCGATTAATGAAAAACTGTTTTTT.

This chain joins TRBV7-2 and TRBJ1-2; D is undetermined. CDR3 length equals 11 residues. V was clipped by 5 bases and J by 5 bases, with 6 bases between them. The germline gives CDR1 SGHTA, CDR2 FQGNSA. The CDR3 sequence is CASSPTYGYTF. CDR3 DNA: TGTGCCAGCAGCCCGACTTATGGCTACACCTTC.

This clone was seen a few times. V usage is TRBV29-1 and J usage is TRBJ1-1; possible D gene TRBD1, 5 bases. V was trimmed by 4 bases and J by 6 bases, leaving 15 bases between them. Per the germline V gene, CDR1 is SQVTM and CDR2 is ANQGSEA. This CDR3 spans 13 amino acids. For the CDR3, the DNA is TGCAGCGTTGGATTCTGGGGGGGACCTGAAGCTTTCTTT. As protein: CSVGFWGGPEAFF.

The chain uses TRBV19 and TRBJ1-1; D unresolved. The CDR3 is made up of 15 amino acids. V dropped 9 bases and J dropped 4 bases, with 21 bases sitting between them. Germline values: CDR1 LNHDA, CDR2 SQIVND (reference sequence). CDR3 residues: CASLTGSAKGTEAFF. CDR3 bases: TGTGCCAGCTTAACCGGGAGCGCGAAGGGCACTGAAGCTTTCTTT.

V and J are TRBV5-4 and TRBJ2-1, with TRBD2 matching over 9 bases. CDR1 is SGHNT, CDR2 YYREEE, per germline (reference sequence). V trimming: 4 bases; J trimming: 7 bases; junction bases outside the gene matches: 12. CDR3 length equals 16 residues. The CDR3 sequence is CASSRDPSGAGNEQFF. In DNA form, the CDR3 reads TGTGCCAGCAGCCGGGACCCTAGCGGGGCTGGGAATGAGCAGTTCTTC.

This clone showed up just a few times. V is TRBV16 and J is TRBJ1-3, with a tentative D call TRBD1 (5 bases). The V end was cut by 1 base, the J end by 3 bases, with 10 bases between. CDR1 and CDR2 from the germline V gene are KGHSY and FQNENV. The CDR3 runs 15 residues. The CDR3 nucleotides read TGTGCCAGCAGCCAATTTGAGCAGGGTGGAAACACCATATATTTT. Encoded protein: CASSQFEQGGNTIYF.

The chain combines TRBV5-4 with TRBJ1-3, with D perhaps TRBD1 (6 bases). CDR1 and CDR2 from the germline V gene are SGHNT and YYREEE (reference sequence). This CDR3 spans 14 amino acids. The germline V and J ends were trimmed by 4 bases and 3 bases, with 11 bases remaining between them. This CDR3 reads CASSVRTDGNTIYF. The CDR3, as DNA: TGTGCCAGCAGCGTGCGGACAGATGGAAACACCATATATTTT. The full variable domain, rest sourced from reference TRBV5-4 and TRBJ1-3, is ETGVTQSPTHLIKTRGQQVTLRCSSQSGHNTVSWYQQALGQGPQFIFQYYREEENGRGNFPPRFSGLQFPNYSSELNVNALELDDSALYLCASSVRTDGNTIYFGEGSWLTVV.

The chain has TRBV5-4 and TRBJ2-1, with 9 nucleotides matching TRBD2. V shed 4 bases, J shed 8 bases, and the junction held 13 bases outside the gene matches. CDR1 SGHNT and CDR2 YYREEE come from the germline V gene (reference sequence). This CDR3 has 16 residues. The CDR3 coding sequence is TGTGCCAGCAGCCCCGGAGGGCTAGCGGGACAGTATGAGCAGTTCTTC. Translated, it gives CASSPGGLAGQYEQFF.

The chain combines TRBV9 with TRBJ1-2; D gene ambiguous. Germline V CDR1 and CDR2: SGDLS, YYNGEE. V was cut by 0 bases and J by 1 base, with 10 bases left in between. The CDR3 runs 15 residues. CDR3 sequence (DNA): TGTGCCAGCAGCGTAGGAGGTGCGGATAACTATGGCTACACCTTC. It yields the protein CASSVGGADNYGYTF.

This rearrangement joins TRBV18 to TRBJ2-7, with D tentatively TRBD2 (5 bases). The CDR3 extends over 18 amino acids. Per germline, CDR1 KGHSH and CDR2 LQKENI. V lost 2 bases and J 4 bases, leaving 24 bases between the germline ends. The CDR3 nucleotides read TGTGCCAGCTCACCAAGGGCTAGGCGGGCGAGGGAAGAATACGAGCAGTACTTC. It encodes CASSPRARRAREEYEQYF.

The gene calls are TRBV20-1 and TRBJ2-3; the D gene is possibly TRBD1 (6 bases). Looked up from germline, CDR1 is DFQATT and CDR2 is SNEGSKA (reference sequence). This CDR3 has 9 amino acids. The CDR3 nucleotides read TGCATTCCGGGACAAACGCAGTATTTT. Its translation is CIPGQTQYF.

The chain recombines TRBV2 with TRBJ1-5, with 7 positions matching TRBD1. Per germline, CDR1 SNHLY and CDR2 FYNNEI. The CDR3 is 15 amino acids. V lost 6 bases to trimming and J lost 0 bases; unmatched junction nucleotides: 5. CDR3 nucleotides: TGTGCCAGCAGAGCGGACAGGTATAGCAATCAGCCCCAGCATTTT. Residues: CASRADRYSNQPQHF.

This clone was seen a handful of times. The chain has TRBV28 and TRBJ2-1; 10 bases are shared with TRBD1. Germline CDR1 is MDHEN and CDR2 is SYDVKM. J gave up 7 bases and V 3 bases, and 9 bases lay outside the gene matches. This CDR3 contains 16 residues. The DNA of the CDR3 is TGTGCCAGCAGTTTTCTCACGGGACAGGGGAGAAATGAGCAGTTCTTC. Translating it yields CASSFLTGQGRNEQFF.

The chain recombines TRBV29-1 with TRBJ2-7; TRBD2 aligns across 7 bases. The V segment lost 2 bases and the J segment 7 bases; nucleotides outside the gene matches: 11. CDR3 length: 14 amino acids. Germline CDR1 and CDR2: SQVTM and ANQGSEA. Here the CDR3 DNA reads TGCAGCGTTGAACCTAGCGGCCTTTTTGGAGAGCAGTACTTC. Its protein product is CSVEPSGLFGEQYF.

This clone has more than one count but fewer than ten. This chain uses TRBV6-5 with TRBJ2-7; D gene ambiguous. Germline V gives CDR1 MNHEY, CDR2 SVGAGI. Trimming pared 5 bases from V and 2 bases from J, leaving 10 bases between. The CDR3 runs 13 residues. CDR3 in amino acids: CASSHPATYEQYF. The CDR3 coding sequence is TGTGCCAGCAGTCACCCCGCGACCTACGAGCAGTACTTC.

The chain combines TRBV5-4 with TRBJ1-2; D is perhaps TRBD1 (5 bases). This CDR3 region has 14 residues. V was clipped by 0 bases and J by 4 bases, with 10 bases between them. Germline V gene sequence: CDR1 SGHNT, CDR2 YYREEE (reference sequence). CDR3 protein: CASSLGWGSYGYTF. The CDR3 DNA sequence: TGTGCCAGCAGCTTGGGATGGGGCTCCTATGGCTACACCTTC.

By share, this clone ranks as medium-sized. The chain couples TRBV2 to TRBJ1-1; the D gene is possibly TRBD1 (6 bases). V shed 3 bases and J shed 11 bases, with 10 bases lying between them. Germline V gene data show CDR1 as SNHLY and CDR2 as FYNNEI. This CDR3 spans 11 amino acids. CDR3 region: CASSDAGEAFF. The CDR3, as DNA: TGTGCCAGCAGTGACGCAGGGGAGGCTTTCTTT. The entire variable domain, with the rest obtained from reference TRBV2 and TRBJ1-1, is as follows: EPEVTQTPSHQVTQMGQEVILRCVPISNHLYFYWYRQILGQKVEFLVSFYNNEISEKSEIFDDQFSVERPDGSNFTLKIRSTKLEDSAMYFCASSDAGEAFFGQGTRLTVV.

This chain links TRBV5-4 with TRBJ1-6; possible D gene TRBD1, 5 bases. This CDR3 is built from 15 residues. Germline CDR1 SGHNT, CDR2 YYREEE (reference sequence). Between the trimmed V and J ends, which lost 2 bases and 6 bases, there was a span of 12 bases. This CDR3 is CASSFQGLANSPLHF. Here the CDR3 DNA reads TGTGCCAGCAGCTTCCAGGGTCTCGCTAATTCACCCCTCCACTTT.

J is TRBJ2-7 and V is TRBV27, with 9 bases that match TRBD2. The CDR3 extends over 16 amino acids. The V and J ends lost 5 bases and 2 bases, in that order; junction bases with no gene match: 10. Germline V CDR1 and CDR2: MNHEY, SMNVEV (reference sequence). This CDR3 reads CASSPRSASGTYEQYF. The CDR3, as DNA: TGTGCCAGCAGTCCACGATCTGCTAGCGGGACCTACGAGCAGTACTTC.